The 18 T cell receptor beta chains below come from one sample, sequenced in a study of T cell clonality in common variable immunodeficiency (dated by TCRdb to the mid-2010s). Overall results and qualifications from the work: Fewer deletions and N-nucleotide insertions were reportedly observed in CVID TCRbeta sequences, and highly modified clones with 13 or more V deletions were reportedly absent from CVID TCRbeta sequences.

Receptors were amplified or captured by the immunoSEQ multiplex PCR assay. TCRdb retrieved this table from immuneACCESS and kept in-frame rearrangements only. Not all clones are present; in checked studies, unresolved V genes account for under half, and no reason is known for the remainder. Here the sample lists 20,000 or so clones, none seen once only. The ten top clones hold 2.5% to 3% of the sample. No antigen has been assigned to these receptors. Material for sequencing was peripheral blood mononuclear cells. These TCRs come from a human donor with common variable immunodeficiency.

This clone was observed at least ten times. The read falls 3 residues short of the CDR3 end, and the missing part is taken from the germline J gene. The chain links TRBV7-9 to TRBJ2-7, with a possible D match to TRBD1 (6 bases). Germline CDR1 reads SEHNR; CDR2 reads FQNEAQ (reference sequence). This CDR3 is 15 amino acids long. Between the trimmed V and J ends, which lost 1 base and 3 bases, there was a span of 13 bases. CDR3 in amino acids: CASSLVRLDSYEQYF. CDR3 bases read: TGTGCCAGCAGCTTAGTCCGGCTGGACAGCTACGAG.

By sample share, this clone is medium-sized. The CDR3 is cut off 3 residues early in the read; its end comes from the germline J gene. The rearrangement uses TRBV5-1 and TRBJ1-2, with TRBD1 matching 10 bases. Germline V lookup: CDR1 SGHRS, CDR2 YFSETQ. The CDR3 has 14 residues. CDR3 region: CASSFDRGQGGYTF. CDR3 DNA (partial): TGCGCCAGCAGCTTCGACAGGGGGCAGGGAGGC.

Many counts were recorded for this clone. The CDR3 extends 3 residues past the end of the read, so its final part is completed from the germline J gene. The chain uses TRBV19 and TRBJ2-2; no definite D call. The CDR3 loop spans 13 amino acids. V lost 8 bases to trimming and J lost 0 bases, with 7 bases between them. Per the germline V gene, CDR1 is LNHDA and CDR2 is SQIVND (reference sequence). The CDR3 bases that were read are TGTGCCAGTCAAATCCCGAACACCGGGGAG. As protein: CASQIPNTGE. The whole CDR3 region reads CASQIPNTGELFF. The variable domain in full, with the rest retrieved from reference TRBV19 and TRBJ2-2, is DGGITQSPKYLFRKEGQNVTLSCEQNLNHDAMYWYRQDPGQGLRLIYYSQIVNDFQKGDIAEGYSVSREKKESFPLTVTSAQKNPTAFYLCASQIPNTGELFFGEGSRLTVL.

This clone was found a few times. The DNA ends 3 residues before the CDR3 does, and the rest of the CDR3 is filled in from the germline J gene. This chain connects TRBV20-1 to TRBJ2-1; 10 nucleotides align to TRBD2. CDR1 and CDR2 (germline): DFQATT, SNEGSKA (reference sequence). The CDR3 runs to 14 residues. Trimming took 1 base from V and 3 from J; bases not matched to a gene: 0. CDR3 DNA, as far as it was read: TGCAGTGCTAGAGGGACTAGCGGCTACAATGAG. The encoded protein is CSARGTSGYNE. The whole CDR3 sequence is CSARGTSGYNEQFF.

The sample holds many counts of this clone. The CDR3 goes on 3 residues after the read ends, and that part is filled in from the germline J gene. The chain joins TRBV18 to TRBJ2-1, with TRBD1 as a possible D gene (6 bases). The CDR3 has 14 residues. With 1 base removed from V and 8 bases from J, the gap between germline ends came to 12 bases. The germline CDR1 and CDR2 sequences are KGHSH and LQKENI. The CDR3 DNA, read in part, is TGTGCCAGCTCACCACAATACAGGGCTGATGAG. It encodes CASSPQYRADE. The whole CDR3 reads CASSPQYRADEQFF. Complete variable domain (other parts from reference TRBV18 and TRBJ2-1): NAGVMQNPRHLVRRRGQEARLRCSPMKGHSHVYWYRQLPEEGLKFMVYLQKENIIDESGMPKERFSAEFPKEGPSILRIQQVVRGDSAAYFCASSPQYRADEQFFGPGTRLTVL.

This clone was detected a few times. The read falls 3 residues short of the CDR3 end, and the missing part is taken from the germline J gene. V is TRBV6-1 and J is TRBJ1-3; perhaps TRBD1 as D (6 bases). The germline V gene encodes CDR1 MNHNS and CDR2 SASEGT. Trimming left V 6 bases short and J 7 bases short, with 10 bases between. The CDR3 runs 12 residues. CDR3 DNA, as far as it was read: TGTGCCAGCAGGGAAAGGGGGAACACC. Translation: CASRERGNT. The entire CDR3 reads CASRERGNTIYF.

This clone was seen ten or more times. Read data end 3 residues before the CDR3 end; the end is taken from the germline J gene. The chain recombines TRBV5-6 with TRBJ2-7; 10 positions match TRBD1. This CDR3 contains 14 residues. CDR1 is SGHDT, CDR2 YYEEEE, per germline. Germline trimming cut 0 bases from V and 5 bases from J; bases unmatched to any gene: 2. CDR3 bases read: TGTGCCAGCAGCTTGGTCGGGACAGGGGACGAG. It specifies CASSLVGTGDE. The complete CDR3 sequence is CASSLVGTGDEQYF.

Comments on this clone: The sequence runs out 3 residues before the end of the CDR3; the remainder is reconstructed from the germline J gene. The chain couples TRBV19 to TRBJ2-3, with no clear D. Germline assignment: CDR1 LNHDA and CDR2 SQIVND (reference sequence). Trimming pared 9 bases from V and 5 bases from J, leaving 9 bases between. The CDR3 sequence is 11 residues long. The covered CDR3 bases are TGTGCCAGCGCTAAGCGAGATACG. This codes for CASAKRDT. The entire CDR3 protein reads CASAKRDTQYF.

The part of the CDR3 DNA that was read is TGTGCCAGCTCAACGACAGGGGGCGCAGGCGATGAG. Translation: CASSTTGGAGDE. The CDR3 in full is CASSTTGGAGDEQFF. This chain links TRBV18 with TRBJ2-1, with TRBD1 matching over 10 bases. Coverage ceases 3 residues before the CDR3 finishes, and the germline J gene fills in the end. This CDR3 has 15 amino acids. The V gene end was trimmed by 5 bases and the J gene end by 8 bases; junction bases not matched to a gene: 9. Per germline, CDR1 KGHSH and CDR2 LQKENI.

Relative to its sample, this clone is medium-sized. CDR3 DNA (partial): TGTGCCAGCAGCTCTATGAACACTGAA. It translates to CASSSMNTE. The whole CDR3 protein reads CASSSMNTEAFF. This chain connects TRBV5-6 to TRBJ1-1, with D hard to call. The read finishes 3 residues shy of the CDR3 end, and the germline J gene is used to complete it. The V gene lost 3 bases and the J gene lost 0 bases, with 3 bases spanning the gap. The V gene's germline CDR1 is SGHDT and CDR2 YYEEEE. The CDR3 runs 12 residues.

This clone was observed at least ten times. The read terminates 3 residues ahead of where the CDR3 ends, so the germline J gene completes it. The rearrangement joins TRBV18 to TRBJ2-7; D call uncertain. In germline, CDR1 is KGHSH, CDR2 LQKENI. Trimming left V 1 base short and J 6 bases short, with 7 bases between. The length of the CDR3 is 12 residues. CDR3 sequence: CASSPQRVEQYF. The CDR3 DNA, read in part, is TGTGCCAGCTCACCACAACGGGTCGAG.

Only a few counts were recorded for this clone. The sequenced CDR3 bases are TGCGCCAGCAGCTACACTAGGACAGGGGTGCTCTCCGGGGCCAACGTC. Its protein product is CASSYTRTGVLSGANV. The whole CDR3 sequence is CASSYTRTGVLSGANVLTF. J is TRBJ2-6 and V is TRBV5-1, with 9 bases aligning to TRBD1. With the read ending 3 residues before the CDR3 end, the germline J gene is used to fill in that end. The CDR3 runs to 19 residues. With V trimmed by 3 bases and J by 4 bases, 14 bases remained unmatched. Per germline, CDR1 SGHRS and CDR2 YFSETQ.

This clone was seen ten or more times. Read data end 3 residues before the CDR3 end; the end is taken from the germline J gene. The chain employs TRBV20-1 and TRBJ2-3, with TRBD2 matching over 11 bases. The CDR3 has 14 amino acids. Germline loops: CDR1 DFQATT, CDR2 SNEGSKA (reference sequence). V lost 6 bases, J lost 4 bases, and 6 bases stayed unmatched. The part of the CDR3 DNA that was read is TGCAGTGCCTTAGCGGGAGGGATCGCAGATACG. Its protein product is CSALAGGIADT. The complete CDR3 sequence is CSALAGGIADTQYF.

This clone was observed at least ten times. The CDR3 end is not reached by the read, which stops 3 residues before it; the germline J gene fills it in. The chain employs TRBV20-1 and TRBJ2-7; D possibly corresponds to TRBD1 (6 bases). V was pared by 3 bases and J by 1 base, with 10 bases between. This CDR3 region has 13 residues. Germline CDR1 DFQATT, CDR2 SNEGSKA (reference sequence). CDR3 in amino acids: CSASPGQSYEQYF. Partial CDR3 DNA: TGCAGTGCTAGCCCGGGACAATCCTACGAG.

This clone was counted at least ten times. Read sequence stops 3 residues before the CDR3 end, and the germline J gene provides the missing end. V is TRBV19 and J is TRBJ2-5, with a possible D match to TRBD2 (5 bases). From germline, CDR1 is LNHDA and CDR2 SQIVND (reference sequence). Trimming took 3 bases from V and 1 from J, leaving 15 bases between them. The CDR3 covers 16 residues. The CDR3 reads CASSIGGGQSQETQYF. CDR3 bases read: TGTGCCAGTAGTATTGGTGGCGGGCAATCCCAAGAGACC.

This clone was counted at least ten times. The DNA ends 3 residues before the CDR3 does, and the rest of the CDR3 is filled in from the germline J gene. The chain recombines TRBV30 with TRBJ1-2; 8 nucleotides align to TRBD1. There are 15 residues in the CDR3. V was clipped by 4 bases and J by 2 bases; unmatched bases: 9. CDR1 and CDR2 (germline): GTSNPN, SVGIG (reference sequence). The CDR3 DNA, read in part, is TGTGCCTGGACGCCAGGGGGCGCAAAAAACTATGGC. Translation: CAWTPGGAKNYG. The CDR3 as a whole reads CAWTPGGAKNYGYTF.

The sequenced CDR3 bases are TGTGCCAGCAGCCCCTCTACAGGGGGTCCAGAA. Encoded protein: CASSPSTGGPE. The entire CDR3 reads CASSPSTGGPEAFF. This chain uses TRBV5-6 with TRBJ1-1; 8 positions match TRBD1. The observed sequence ends 3 residues before the CDR3 terminus, with the missing tail filled in from the germline J gene. Per germline, CDR1 SGHDT and CDR2 YYEEEE. CDR3 size: 14 residues.

This clone came up many times. Read sequence stops 3 residues before the CDR3 end, and the germline J gene provides the missing end. The chain links TRBV19 to TRBJ2-2; D gene uncertain. The CDR3 loop spans 14 amino acids. Trimming removed 2 bases at V and 1 base at J, with 5 bases between. Germline CDR1 LNHDA, CDR2 SQIVND (reference sequence). CDR3 DNA, as far as it was read: TGTGCCAGTAGTATAAAGGGGAACACCGGGGAG. It yields the protein CASSIKGNTGE. The whole CDR3 sequence is CASSIKGNTGELFF.